One and the same sample provided the 8 T cell receptor beta chains below, sequenced in a study of post-analysis software for immune sequencing data. Study conclusions and caveats: There were five TRBV segments more frequent in patients than controls, and TRBV5-6, TRBV5-1 and TRBV20-1 were among them.

Unique molecular identifiers were built into the TCR beta cDNA libraries. MiXCR, applied by TCRdb to the PCR reads, yields one record per CDR3 protein. The table records around 440,000 distinct CDR3 sequences, 45% of them present only once. These receptors' targets are unknown. Source material: blood. Every receptor here comes from a girl aged 10 to 17 with multiple sclerosis.

The chain combines TRBV29-1 with TRBJ2-1; weak D call: TRBD2 (5 bases). The CDR3 is 14 amino acids. CDR1 SQVTM and CDR2 ANQGSEA come from the germline V gene. V lost 3 bases, J lost 10 bases, and 19 bases lay in between. The DNA of the CDR3 is TGCAGCGTTGAGTCTCGCCTCCCGGGGAAAGAGCAGTTCTTC. The encoded protein is CSVESRLPGKEQFF.

The CDR3 DNA follows: TGTGCCAGCAGTTTTAACCAGGGTGGAGGTGATACGCAGTATTTT. This codes for CASSFNQGGGDTQYF. The chain has TRBV28 and TRBJ2-3, with D perhaps matching TRBD1 or TRBD2 (5 bases each). With 3 bases removed from V and 6 bases from J, the gap between germline ends came to 16 bases. Germline loops: CDR1 MDHEN, CDR2 SYDVKM. The CDR3 is 15 residues long.

This clonotype was found a few times. The chain combines TRBV7-2 with TRBJ2-1; 7 bases match TRBD2. The V and J ends lost 8 bases and 0 bases, in that order; junction bases with no gene match: 10. Germline CDR1 and CDR2: SGHTA and FQGNSA. CDR3 length equals 16 residues. Here the CDR3 DNA reads TGTGCCAGCTCCCTATTGGGGGGGAGCTCCTACAATGAGCAGTTCTTC. It encodes CASSLLGGSSYNEQFF.

The chain combines TRBV20-1 with TRBJ2-1, with 16 bases that match TRBD2. Germline loops: CDR1 DFQATT, CDR2 SNEGSKA (reference sequence). The CDR3 runs 16 residues. The junction had 6 bases not matched to a gene; V was cut back by 3 bases and J by 7 bases. This chain's CDR3 is CSASGTSGRAANEQFF. The DNA for the CDR3 is TGCAGTGCTAGTGGGACTAGCGGGAGGGCAGCGAATGAGCAGTTCTTC.

This clonotype was found a few times. The rearrangement joins TRBV29-1 to TRBJ2-5; D is undetermined. The ends were cut back, 7 bases at V and 4 bases at J, with 7 bases in the middle. CDR1 is SQVTM and CDR2 is ANQGSEA in the germline V gene. The CDR3 runs to 10 residues. The CDR3, as DNA: TGCAGCGCCAAGGGAGAGACCCAGTACTTC. Residues: CSAKGETQYF. The variable domain in full, with the rest retrieved from reference TRBV29-1 and TRBJ2-5, is SAVISQKPSRDICQRGTSLTIQCQVDSQVTMMFWYRQQPGQSLTLIATANQGSEATYESGFVIDKFPISRPNLTFSTLTVSNMSPEDSSIYLCSAKGETQYFGPGTRLLVL.

This clonotype has only a few counts. V gene TRBV29-1 combines with J gene TRBJ2-7; 11 positions agree with TRBD1. Germline values: CDR1 SQVTM, CDR2 ANQGSEA. The trim removed 0 bases at V and 3 bases at J, leaving 16 bases unmatched. The CDR3 spans 19 residues. The DNA of the CDR3 is TGCAGCGTTGAAGAAAGTGAGGTGAAACAGGGACAGGGGGGCTACGAGCAGTACTTC. Its translation: CSVEESEVKQGQGGYEQYF.

The chain carries TRBV6-2 or TRBV6-3 and TRBJ2-2; tentative D call: TRBD1 (6 bases). V gave up 6 bases and J gave up 8 bases, with 19 bases separating them. Germline V lookup: CDR1 MNHEY, CDR2 SVGEGT. This CDR3 region has 15 residues. This chain's CDR3 is CASRRVGAPMGELFF. The CDR3 region has the DNA TGTGCCAGCAGAAGAGTGGGGGCACCTATGGGGGAGCTGTTTTTT.

The chain's CDR3 is CASSLAVSGGSYEQYF. In DNA, the CDR3 is TGCGCCAGCAGCTTGGCTGTTAGCGGGGGCTCCTACGAGCAGTACTTC. This chain uses TRBV5-1 with TRBJ2-4; 9 nucleotides match TRBD2. The tail of the sequence fits TRBJ2-7 better, so the J call may be wrong. Germline CDR1 is SGHRS and CDR2 is YFSETQ. There are 16 residues in the CDR3.